Listed below are T cell receptor beta chains from one sample, sequenced in a study of T cell responses to AZD1222 COVID-19 vaccine. Sequencing used immunoSEQ multiplex PCR; TCRdb keeps in-frame clones, though not all of them. The sample has 150,000 to 200,000 clones, 90% seen once. Sequencing used peripheral blood, obtained on day 0 of AZD1222 vaccination. All receptors come from an adult in good health. The CDR3 runs from the conserved cysteine through the conserved F or W. The D gene is left open where the match is weak. Clone sizes are given selectively: once, few, many, or a class where the clone is expanded.

TGTGCCAGCAGCTTAGGAGCAGGGCGTACTGAAGCTTTCTTT,CASSLGAGRTEAFF,.,TRBJ1-1,.,TRBV13
TGTGCCAGCAGTTTTCACCGGGGACAGGGGCTTTCACCCCTCCACTTT,CASSFHRGQGLSPLHF,.,TRBJ1-6,TRBD1,TRBV27
TGTGCCAGCAGCCTTCGACAGGGAAGCACAGATACGCAGTATTTT,CASSLRQGSTDTQYF,once,TRBJ2-3,TRBD1,TRBV11-3
TGTGCCAGTAGTATGACTAGCGGGTCCTACAATGAGCAGTTCTTC,CASSMTSGSYNEQFF,.,TRBJ2-1,TRBD2,TRBV19
TGTGCCAGCAGCGAGGACAGGGGCTCCTACGAGCAGTACTTC,CASSEDRGSYEQYF,.,TRBJ2-7,TRBD1,TRBV5-5
TGTGCCACCAGCCCTCGGCGAGGATTAACTCCGAACACTGAAGCTTTCTTT,CATSPRRGLTPNTEAFF,.,TRBJ1-1,.,TRBV15
TGTGCCAGCAGCCCTACGGGACAGGGAAATTCACCCCTCCACTTT,CASSPTGQGNSPLHF,.,TRBJ1-6,TRBD1,TRBV5-6
TGTGCCAGCAGCGTCGGAAACTCTTGGGGATCACCCCTCCACTTT,CASSVGNSWGSPLHF,.,TRBJ1-6,.,TRBV9
TGTGCCAGCAGTGAAGCCAGCTCTGGAAACACCATATATTTT,CASSEASSGNTIYF,.,TRBJ1-3,.,TRBV6-1
TGCGCCAGCAGACCGGGGCAATCTGGCTACACCTTC,CASRPGQSGYTF,.,TRBJ1-2,.,TRBV5-1
TGTGCCTGGAGTGTACCCCCCCAGGTGACCGGGGAGCTGTTTTTT,CAWSVPPQVTGELFF,.,TRBJ2-2,.,TRBV30
TGTGCCAGCAGCCCGGTACGGGGGCAGGATGGCTACACCTTC,CASSPVRGQDGYTF,.,TRBJ1-2,.,TRBV11-2
TGTGCCAGCAGCTTGGGGGGCCCGGGGTTAGAGGCAGCTTTCTTT,CASSLGGPGLEAAFF,.,TRBJ1-1,.,TRBV5-6
TGTGCCAGCAGGGAGACAGGGATAAGAATAGAGCCCCAGCATTTT,CASRETGIRIEPQHF,.,TRBJ1-5,TRBD1,TRBV6-5
TGTGCCAGCAGTTACCCTGTTAGCGGGGCTCCAGATACGCAGTATTTT,CASSYPVSGAPDTQYF,.,TRBJ2-3,TRBD2,TRBV6-2/TRBV6-3
TGTGCCAGCAGCGTAGATGAGGGGGCTTCCTACGAGCAGTACTTC,CASSVDEGASYEQYF,.,TRBJ2-7,TRBD1,TRBV9
TGTGCCAGCAGTCCCCCGGCCGGAGGGGCTTTCTTT,CASSPPAGGAFF,once,TRBJ1-1,.,TRBV27
TGCGCCAGCAGCATGACAGGGGATGGGGGCTACACCTTC,CASSMTGDGGYTF,.,TRBJ1-2,TRBD1,TRBV5-1
TGTGCCAGCTCACCAGAGAGTGGGTCCTATAATTCACCCCTCCACTTT,CASSPESGSYNSPLHF,.,TRBJ1-6,.,TRBV18
TGTGCCAGCAGCCAAGGGACACAAAGCTACGAGCAGTACTTC,CASSQGTQSYEQYF,.,TRBJ2-7,.,TRBV2
TGCAGCGTTGAAAGCAGGGAAGACTATGGCTACACCTTC,CSVESREDYGYTF,few,TRBJ1-2,.,TRBV29-1
TGCGCCAGCAGCTCGGACGGTACCTACGAGCAGTACTTC,CASSSDGTYEQYF,.,TRBJ2-7,.,TRBV5-1
TGTGCCAGCAGTTTGCAGGGTTTGCCCTTCTACGAGCAGTACTTC,CASSLQGLPFYEQYF,.,TRBJ2-7,.,TRBV27
TGTGCCAGCAGGGGATCAGAGATGAACACTGAAGCTTTCTTT,CASRGSEMNTEAFF,.,TRBJ1-1,.,TRBV6-5
TGTGCCAGTAGTATAGTCGAGGGGACCCAGTACTTC,CASSIVEGTQYF,.,TRBJ2-5,.,TRBV19
TGTGCCAGCAGCCAACCCGGGCTGGGCACTGAAGCTTTCTTT,CASSQPGLGTEAFF,.,TRBJ1-1,.,TRBV27
TGTGCCAGCAGTTATGGGACTTCCGAGAGGGAGACCCAGTACTTC,CASSYGTSERETQYF,.,TRBJ2-5,.,TRBV6-2/TRBV6-3
TGTGCCAGCAGTGAAGTGGGGACTAGCGGGGGGAGAAATGAGCAGTTCTTC,CASSEVGTSGGRNEQFF,.,TRBJ2-1,TRBD2,TRBV2
TGTGCCAGCAGCGGATACCCGCGGGCTGGAAACACCATATATTTT,CASSGYPRAGNTIYF,.,TRBJ1-3,.,TRBV21-1
TGTGCCAGAAGCCCCAACAGGAACACTGAAGCTTTCTTT,CARSPNRNTEAFF,.,TRBJ1-1,.,TRBV5-3
TGTGCCAGCAGTCAGACGGTAGGACCCACTAATGAAAAACTGTTTTTT,CASSQTVGPTNEKLFF,.,TRBJ1-4,.,TRBV27
TGTGCCAGCACTCCCCCCGGGTTCTCAGATTCACCCCTCCACTTT,CASTPPGFSDSPLHF,.,TRBJ1-6,.,TRBV28
TGCGCCAGCAGCCAATTCAGGGCTCATAATTCACCCCTCCACTTT,CASSQFRAHNSPLHF,few,TRBJ1-6,.,TRBV4-3
TGCGCCAGCAGCCAAGAATGGGCTAGCGCCTACGAGCAGTACTTC,CASSQEWASAYEQYF,once,TRBJ2-7,.,TRBV4-3
TGTGCCAGCAGCCCGGCTGGCCCCCTAAGGTCGGGAGAGCAGTACTTC,CASSPAGPLRSGEQYF,.,TRBJ2-7,.,TRBV5-4
TGTGCCAGCAGTGACGAGGCAGGGGCCAATCAGCCCCAGCATTTT,CASSDEAGANQPQHF,few,TRBJ1-5,.,TRBV6-1
TGTGCCAGCAGCTTAAGGGGGCGTTGGGGAAACACAGATACGCAGTATTTT,CASSLRGRWGNTDTQYF,.,TRBJ2-3,TRBD1,TRBV5-8
TGTGCCAGTAGTATATCCCGGGGGACAGGGCCTAATGAAAAACTGTTTTTT,CASSISRGTGPNEKLFF,.,TRBJ1-4,TRBD1,TRBV19
TGTGCCAGCAGTGAAGGGCGGGGGGCCCAAGAGACCCAGTACTTC,CASSEGRGAQETQYF,.,TRBJ2-5,TRBD2,TRBV2
TGTGCCAGCAGTTTAGGGACTAGCGGGGGGCGGAGCACAGATACGCAGTATTTT,CASSLGTSGGRSTDTQYF,.,TRBJ2-3,TRBD2,TRBV27
TGTGCCAGCAGTTACTCGGACAGGGGGCTGTCTGGAAACACCATATATTTT,CASSYSDRGLSGNTIYF,.,TRBJ1-3,TRBD1,TRBV6-2/TRBV6-3
TGCGCCAGCAGCCCCCCCTCTGGGGGCGCGAATGGCTACACCTTC,CASSPPSGGANGYTF,.,TRBJ1-2,.,TRBV5-1
TGTGCCAGCAGCCCCTCGACTATGGCTCGCACTAGGTCTGGCTATGGCTACACCTTC,CASSPSTMARTRSGYGYTF,.,TRBJ1-2,.,TRBV5-5
TGTGCCAGCAGCCAAGAGGGAGCGTTCGAGACCCAGTACTTC,CASSQEGAFETQYF,.,TRBJ2-5,.,TRBV3-1/TRBV3-2
TGTGCCAGCTCACCGGAGACTCCAAGCTCTGGAAACACCATATATTTT,CASSPETPSSGNTIYF,.,TRBJ1-3,.,TRBV18
TGTGCCAGCAGCCCAGTGGGGTGGGTGAGGGGAGGGCGGCTAAAAGAAGATACGCAGTATTTT,CASSPVGWVRGGRLKEDTQYF,.,TRBJ2-3,TRBD2,TRBV3-1/TRBV3-2
TGTGCCAGTAGTATCTCGCTAGCGGGGGGAACAGATACGCAGTATTTT,CASSISLAGGTDTQYF,.,TRBJ2-3,TRBD2,TRBV19
TGTGCCAGCAGCCCTCGACAGGGGGATGTCGGGGAAAAACTGTTTTTT,CASSPRQGDVGEKLFF,.,TRBJ1-4,TRBD1,TRBV9
TGTGCCAGTAGTCCGTCTTGGGGCACTGAAGCTTTCTTT,CASSPSWGTEAFF,.,TRBJ1-1,.,TRBV19
TGTGCCCTTCGGGGGACAGACAATGAGCAGTTCTTC,CALRGTDNEQFF,.,TRBJ2-1,.,TRBV7-9
TGTGCCACCAGCACCTGGGACAGTACCTACGAGCAGTACTTC,CATSTWDSTYEQYF,once,TRBJ2-7,TRBD1,TRBV15
TGCGCCAGCAGCTCCGGGACTAGCGGGGCTAGCACAGATACGCAGTATTTT,CASSSGTSGASTDTQYF,once,TRBJ2-3,TRBD2,TRBV5-1
TGTGCCAGCAGCCAGAGCTGGGGCCGGGAGCTGTTTTTT,CASSQSWGRELFF,.,TRBJ2-2,.,TRBV3-1/TRBV3-2
TGTGCCAGCAGCTTTGGACAGGGGGCGAGGTCTCAGCCCCAGCATTTT,CASSFGQGARSQPQHF,.,TRBJ1-5,TRBD1,TRBV7-9
TGTGCCAGCAGCTTAATTAGTTATGGCTACACCTTC,CASSLISYGYTF,.,TRBJ1-2,.,TRBV7-2
TGTGCCAGTAGTGGGACAGGGGGGGGCAATCAGCCCCAGCATTTT,CASSGTGGGNQPQHF,.,TRBJ1-5,TRBD1,TRBV19
TGTGCCAGCAGCTTAGATCGGACAGCCTACGAGCAGTACTTC,CASSLDRTAYEQYF,once,TRBJ2-7,.,TRBV11-3
TGCGCCAGCAGCTTGTCGTCAGTCTACGAGCAGTACTTC,CASSLSSVYEQYF,.,TRBJ2-7,.,TRBV5-1
TGTGCCAGTAGTAGCAAGGAGGAGCTGAACACTGAAGCTTTCTTT,CASSSKEELNTEAFF,.,TRBJ1-1,.,TRBV19